The rows below give T cell receptor beta chains drawn from one sample of a study of tumor and adjacent non-tumor tissue in lung cancer. TCRdb recomputed calls from the multiplex PCR reads with MiXCR, one row per CDR3 protein. Found here are about 76,000 distinct CDR3 sequences, about two thirds of them singletons; the top ten hold roughly 13%. Sequencing input: lung tumor tissue. The receptors were sampled from a woman in her 70s with non-small cell lung cancer. Both conserved end residues are part of each CDR3. Each record gives: CDR3 length, J gene, D gene, clone size, V gene, CDR3 protein, CDR3 DNA. A D gene is named only where the DNA matches it firmly. Some rows mark clone size as missing; the rest say once, few, many or name a class of expanded clone.

len: 19; j_gene: TRBJ2-7; d_gene: .; abundance: .; v_gene: TRBV6-5; CDR3aa: CASSYSLVDRDTSFYEQYF; CDR3nt: TGTGCCAGCAGTTATTCGTTGGTCGATCGGGACACTAGCTTCTACGAGCAGTACTTC
len: 14; j_gene: TRBJ1-5; d_gene: TRBD1; abundance: .; v_gene: TRBV6-6; CDR3aa: CANSYPDRVQPQHF; CDR3nt: TGTGCCAACAGTTACCCGGACAGGGTACAGCCCCAGCATTTT
len: 11; j_gene: TRBJ1-5; d_gene: .; abundance: many; v_gene: TRBV12-3/TRBV12-4; CDR3aa: CASSSQGPQHF; CDR3nt: TGTGCCAGCAGTTCCCAGGGGCCCCAGCATTTT
len: 15; j_gene: TRBJ1-1; d_gene: .; abundance: .; v_gene: TRBV10-2; CDR3aa: CTCSEVRVMNTEALF; CDR3nt: TGCACCTGCAGTGAAGTCAGGGTAATGAACACTGAAGCTCTCTTT
len: 15; j_gene: TRBJ2-7; d_gene: .; abundance: .; v_gene: TRBV18; CDR3aa: CASSPTGTASGEQYF; CDR3nt: TGTGCCAGCTCACCTACCGGGACCGCGTCGGGCGAGCAGTACTTC
len: 12; j_gene: TRBJ2-6; d_gene: .; abundance: many; v_gene: TRBV12-3/TRBV12-4; CDR3aa: CASKRGANVLTF; CDR3nt: TGTGCCAGCAAACGTGGGGCCAACGTCCTGACTTTC
len: 17; j_gene: TRBJ2-6; d_gene: .; abundance: .; v_gene: TRBV6-2/TRBV6-3; CDR3aa: CASSYSGRSSGANVLTF; CDR3nt: TGTGCCAGCAGTTACTCTGGCAGGTCCTCTGGGGCCAACGTCCTGACTTTC
len: 15; j_gene: TRBJ2-3; d_gene: .; abundance: few; v_gene: TRBV11-2; CDR3aa: CASSLVGGQADTQYF; CDR3nt: TGTGCCAGCAGCTTAGTGGGGGGGCAGGCAGATACGCAGTATTTT
len: 14; j_gene: TRBJ2-5; d_gene: .; abundance: .; v_gene: TRBV20-1; CDR3aa: CSARMTVPQETQYF; CDR3nt: TGTAGTGCTAGAATGACAGTGCCCCAAGAGACCCAGTACTTC
len: 13; j_gene: TRBJ2-7; d_gene: .; abundance: .; v_gene: TRBV29-1; CDR3aa: CRVRACASYVQYF; CDR3nt: TGCAGGGTTAGGGCTTGCGCCTCCTACGTGCAGTACTTC
len: 15; j_gene: TRBJ2-1; d_gene: .; abundance: .; v_gene: TRBV5-1; CDR3aa: CANSTSGTIYNEQFF; CDR3nt: TGCGCGAACAGCACCTCCGGGACAATCTACAATGAGCAGTTCTTC
len: 14; j_gene: TRBJ2-7; d_gene: TRBD1; abundance: .; v_gene: TRBV11-1; CDR3aa: CASRPGQGFHEQYF; CDR3nt: TGTGCCAGCAGGCCGGGACAGGGTTTCCACGAGCAGTACTTC
len: 14; j_gene: TRBJ2-7; d_gene: .; abundance: .; v_gene: TRBV6-1; CDR3aa: CASSEAGSVYEQYF; CDR3nt: TGTGCAAGCAGTGAAGCCGGTAGCGTCTACGAGCAGTACTTC
len: 13; j_gene: TRBJ1-1; d_gene: .; abundance: .; v_gene: TRBV14; CDR3aa: CVSNQTEMAEAFF; CDR3nt: TGTGTCAGCAACCAAACAGAAATGGCTGAAGCTTTCTTT
len: 13; j_gene: TRBJ1-2; d_gene: .; abundance: .; v_gene: TRBV7-2; CDR3aa: CASSLGKYYGYTF; CDR3nt: TGTGCCAGCAGCTTAGGGAAATACTATGGCTACACCTTC
len: 14; j_gene: TRBJ1-4; d_gene: .; abundance: .; v_gene: TRBV10-3; CDR3aa: CAISERAGREELFF; CDR3nt: TGTGCCATCAGTGAGAGAGCAGGCCGTGAAGAACTGTTTTTT
len: 15; j_gene: TRBJ1-2; d_gene: .; abundance: .; v_gene: TRBV9; CDR3aa: CASSVGPGTFYGYTF; CDR3nt: TGTGCCAGCAGCGTAGGACCCGGGACCTTCTATGGCTACACCTTC
len: 15; j_gene: TRBJ2-1; d_gene: .; abundance: .; v_gene: TRBV11-2; CDR3aa: CASSLFSSGVGEKFF; CDR3nt: TGTGCCAGCAGCTTATTTTCTAGTGGGGTTGGTGAGAAGTTCTTC
len: 16; j_gene: TRBJ2-1; d_gene: TRBD2; abundance: few; v_gene: TRBV7-2; CDR3aa: CASTKTSGDTGNEQFF; CDR3nt: TGTGCCAGCACCAAGACTAGCGGGGACACCGGCAATGAGCAGTTCTTC
len: 15; j_gene: TRBJ2-7; d_gene: .; abundance: .; v_gene: TRBV12-3/TRBV12-4; CDR3aa: CARSRGLTGDYEQYF; CDR3nt: TGTGCCAGGAGCCGGGGGCTAACGGGAGACTACGAGCAGTACTTC
len: 14; j_gene: TRBJ2-2; d_gene: .; abundance: .; v_gene: TRBV6-5; CDR3aa: CTSSYLRGTGELFF; CDR3nt: TGTACCAGTAGTTATCTCAGGGGTACCGGGGAGCTGTTTTTT
len: 13; j_gene: TRBJ1-1; d_gene: TRBD1; abundance: many; v_gene: TRBV10-3; CDR3aa: CAIRSQGDTEAFF; CDR3nt: TGTGCCATCAGATCCCAGGGGGACACTGAAGCTTTCTTT
len: 11; j_gene: TRBJ2-1; d_gene: .; abundance: .; v_gene: TRBV12-3/TRBV12-4; CDR3aa: CTSSLAVEQFF; CDR3nt: TGTACCAGCAGTTTAGCCGTTGAACAGTTCTTC
len: 13; j_gene: TRBJ2-7; d_gene: TRBD2; abundance: many; v_gene: TRBV5-4; CDR3aa: CASSAPGLAKQYF; CDR3nt: TGTGCCAGCAGCGCTCCGGGACTAGCCAAGCAGTACTTC
len: 17; j_gene: TRBJ2-1; d_gene: TRBD2; abundance: .; v_gene: TRBV24-1; CDR3aa: CATSEFTLGLAGDVQFF; CDR3nt: TGTGCCACCAGTGAATTTACTTTGGGACTAGCGGGAGACGTGCAGTTCTTC
len: 15; j_gene: TRBJ1-4; d_gene: .; abundance: .; v_gene: TRBV6-1; CDR3aa: CANSGREGWIEKLFF; CDR3nt: TGTGCCAACAGCGGAAGGGAGGGTTGGATTGAAAAACTGTTTTTT
len: 14; j_gene: TRBJ1-4; d_gene: TRBD1; abundance: .; v_gene: TRBV19; CDR3aa: CASSRDRSNEKLFF; CDR3nt: TGTGCCAGTTCGCGGGACAGATCTAATGAAAAACTGTTTTTT
len: 15; j_gene: TRBJ2-7; d_gene: TRBD1; abundance: .; v_gene: TRBV20-1; CDR3aa: CSARGDHRGLREHYF; CDR3nt: TGCAGTGCCAGAGGAGACCACAGGGGGCTGAGGGAGCACTACTTC
len: 16; j_gene: TRBJ2-7; d_gene: TRBD2; abundance: once; v_gene: TRBV19; CDR3aa: CASGIGTSGSPYEQYF; CDR3nt: TGTGCCAGTGGTATTGGGACTAGCGGGAGTCCCTACGAGCAGTACTTC
len: 14; j_gene: TRBJ2-5; d_gene: TRBD1; abundance: .; v_gene: TRBV11-3; CDR3aa: CARTPRGRGETQYF; CDR3nt: TGTGCCAGGACCCCCCGGGGCAGGGGGGAGACCCAGTACTTC
len: 13; j_gene: TRBJ2-2; d_gene: .; abundance: many; v_gene: TRBV29-1; CDR3aa: CSVGVLNTGELFF; CDR3nt: TGCAGCGTTGGTGTGTTGAACACCGGGGAGCTGTTTTTT
len: 13; j_gene: TRBJ2-7; d_gene: .; abundance: .; v_gene: TRBV6-5; CDR3aa: CANRSWELDEKYF; CDR3nt: TGTGCCAACAGGTCTTGGGAACTCGACGAGAAGTACTTC
len: 17; j_gene: TRBJ1-4; d_gene: .; abundance: few; v_gene: TRBV4-2; CDR3aa: CASSQVLHTATNEKLFF; CDR3nt: TGTGCCAGCAGCCAAGTTCTCCACACTGCAACTAATGAAAAACTGTTTTTT
len: 11; j_gene: TRBJ2-7; d_gene: .; abundance: .; v_gene: TRBV29-1; CDR3aa: CSVAAGAERHF; CDR3nt: .
len: 14; j_gene: TRBJ1-1; d_gene: TRBD1; abundance: .; v_gene: TRBV4-2; CDR3aa: CASNPDRANTETFF; CDR3nt: TGTGCCAGCAACCCGGACAGGGCGAACACTGAAACTTTCTTT
len: 13; j_gene: TRBJ1-6; d_gene: .; abundance: .; v_gene: TRBV29-1; CDR3aa: CSIGEDLDSTLHF; CDR3nt: TGCAGCATTGGAGAGGATTTGGATTCAACCCTCCACTTT
len: 15; j_gene: TRBJ1-2; d_gene: .; abundance: .; v_gene: TRBV4-2; CDR3aa: CARSQKDRGSKGYTF; CDR3nt: TGTGCCAGGAGCCAAAAGGACAGAGGCTCGAAGGGCTACACCTTC
len: 15; j_gene: TRBJ2-5; d_gene: .; abundance: .; v_gene: TRBV4-1; CDR3aa: CASSQDRGYSATRYF; CDR3nt: TGCGCCAGCAGCCAAGATCGGGGGTACAGTGCGACCCGGTACTTC
len: 14; j_gene: TRBJ2-1; d_gene: .; abundance: .; v_gene: TRBV6-5; CDR3aa: CANSHTTSGNEQFF; CDR3nt: TGTGCCAACAGTCACACCACGTCGGGCAATGAGCAGTTCTTC
len: 14; j_gene: TRBJ2-3; d_gene: .; abundance: few; v_gene: TRBV7-9; CDR3aa: CASSPLFNTDTQYF; CDR3nt: TGTGCCAGCAGCCCTCTATTCAACACAGATACGCAGTATTTT
len: 14; j_gene: TRBJ2-7; d_gene: .; abundance: .; v_gene: TRBV10-2; CDR3aa: CASRTTGAIYEQYF; CDR3nt: TGCGCCAGCAGAACTACCGGGGCCATTTATGAGCAGTACTTC
len: 15; j_gene: TRBJ1-5; d_gene: TRBD1; abundance: .; v_gene: TRBV6-1; CDR3aa: CASNLGDRDRGPQHF; CDR3nt: TGTGCCAGCAATTTAGGGGACAGGGATCGGGGGCCCCAGCATTTT
len: 18; j_gene: TRBJ2-5; d_gene: TRBD2; abundance: .; v_gene: TRBV11-3; CDR3aa: CASSLERHRLAGKETQYF; CDR3nt: TGTGCCAGCAGTTTAGAACGTCACAGGCTAGCGGGTAAAGAGACCCAGTATTTC
len: 14; j_gene: TRBJ1-6; d_gene: .; abundance: medium-sized; v_gene: TRBV28; CDR3aa: CASGATAGDLPLHF; CDR3nt: TGTGCCAGCGGAGCGACAGCAGGAGATCTACCCCTCCACTTT
len: 13; j_gene: TRBJ1-2; d_gene: .; abundance: once; v_gene: TRBV30; CDR3aa: CALAARTLDGYTF; CDR3nt: TGTGCCCTGGCCGCCAGGACTTTGGATGGCTACACCTTC
len: 14; j_gene: TRBJ1-1; d_gene: .; abundance: many; v_gene: TRBV7-9; CDR3aa: CASKVSGMNTEAFF; CDR3nt: TGTGCCAGCAAGGTTTCGGGGATGAACACTGAAGCTTTCTTT
len: 15; j_gene: TRBJ2-7; d_gene: .; abundance: once; v_gene: TRBV6-5; CDR3aa: CASCCANRSSYEQYF; CDR3nt: TGTGCCAGCTGTTGTGCCAATCGGAGCTCCTACGAGCAGTACTTC
len: 15; j_gene: TRBJ1-5; d_gene: TRBD1; abundance: .; v_gene: TRBV20-1; CDR3aa: CNARDRDRGFQPQHF; CDR3nt: TGCAATGCTAGAGACCGGGACAGGGGGTTTCAGCCCCAGCATTTT
len: 14; j_gene: TRBJ2-2; d_gene: .; abundance: .; v_gene: TRBV10-3; CDR3aa: CAITDYRVTRELFF; CDR3nt: TGTGCCATCACCGACTACAGGGTCACCCGGGAGCTGTTTTTT
len: 15; j_gene: TRBJ1-2; d_gene: .; abundance: .; v_gene: TRBV6-5; CDR3aa: CASSCPGAGDVGYTF; CDR3nt: TGTGCCAGCAGTTGCCCCGGGGCGGGGGACGTTGGCTACACCTTC
len: 14; j_gene: TRBJ2-3; d_gene: TRBD1; abundance: .; v_gene: TRBV19; CDR3aa: CASTSGQGTDTQYF; CDR3nt: TGTGCCAGTACCTCCGGACAGGGAACAGATACGCAGTATTTT
len: 16; j_gene: TRBJ1-1; d_gene: .; abundance: .; v_gene: TRBV4-1; CDR3aa: CACIQHPKQEYTEAFF; CDR3nt: TGCGCCTGCATCCAACACCCTAAACAGGAGTACACTGAAGCTTTCTTT
len: 18; j_gene: TRBJ2-7; d_gene: TRBD2; abundance: .; v_gene: TRBV10-2; CDR3aa: CASSEGGLVGPPSYEKYF; CDR3nt: TGCGCCAGCAGTGAAGGGGGACTAGTGGGACCGCCGAGCTACGAGAAGTACTTC